This T cell receptor (beta chain) was sequenced for a study of response to subunit inactivated influenza vaccine. Overall study results and limits: The authors proposed limited new T cell recruitment per seasonal influenza vaccination.

This clonotype showed up many times. Its antigen remains unknown. With 1 base clipped from V and 5 bases from J, the junction kept 5 bases outside the gene matches. Germline CDR1 and CDR2: LGHNA and YNFKEQ. The CDR3 spans 15 residues. MiXCR, applied by TCRdb to the RT-PCR reads, yields one record per CDR3 protein. Here the sample spans 500,000 to 700,000 distinct CDR3 sequences, less than 25% being singletons. These data also featured in a second study, about T cells expressing NK-cell markers. From that study: As the method of synthesis, 5'RACE template switching with UMIs yielded TCR beta cDNA. Just one sequenced donor of eight was HCMV-seronegative, while seven were seropositive. An anti-gamma-delta TCR antibody confined sorting to alpha-beta TCR T cells across several of the experiments.

The receptor was derived from a man in his fifties or sixties who received an inactivated influenza vaccine. Source: CD4+ T cells sorted from PBMCs, taken about 13 days after vaccination. This rearrangement joins TRBV4-2 to TRBJ2-5; TRBD2 agrees at 9 bases. CDR3 in DNA: TGTGCCAGCAGCCAAGGTTCTAGCGGGGAGGAGACCCAGTACTTC. This sequence encodes CASSQGSSGEETQYF.